These 26 T cell receptor beta chains were sequenced from one sample in a study of T-cell memory formation after mild COVID-19. Via MiXCR, TCRdb re-called the 5' RACE reads, giving one row per CDR3 protein. The sample includes roughly 99,000 distinct CDR3 sequences, approximately 15% of them seen just once. Sequenced input: PBMCs or a T cell subset sorted from them (not recorded which). These receptors all come from a man between 18 and 35 years old who had mild COVID-19 (a few samples of this study predate the infection). Cell type and time point are not known.

This clonotype was observed once. The chain couples TRBV7-9 to TRBJ2-4; possibly TRBD1 for D (5 bases). CDR1 is SEHNR, CDR2 FQNEAQ, per germline (reference sequence). The V gene lost 5 bases and the J gene lost 11 bases, with 16 bases spanning the gap. The CDR3 is 13 residues long. CDR3 in amino acids: CASSPPSGPLQYF. CDR3 DNA sequence: TGTGCCAGCAGCCCCCCGTCAGGGCCCCTTCAGTACTTC. Using reference TRBV7-9 and TRBJ2-4 for the parts outside the CDR3, the full variable domain is DTGVSQNPRHKITKRGQNVTFRCDPISEHNRLYWYRQTLGQGPEFLTYFQNEAQLEKSRLLSDRFSAERPKGSFSTLEIQRTEQGDSAMYLCASSPPSGPLQYFGAGTRLSVL.

This clonotype was seen a handful of times. This chain links TRBV29-1 with TRBJ1-4; 11 bases fit TRBD1. CDR1 and CDR2 (germline): SQVTM, ANQGSEA. CDR3 length: 12 amino acids. V dropped 4 bases and J dropped 8; count of bases not matched to a gene: 0. The CDR3 nucleotides are TGCAGCGTTGGGACAGGGGGCGAAAAACTGTTTTTT. This gives the protein CSVGTGGEKLFF.

The chain couples TRBV20-1 to TRBJ1-2; D possibly corresponds to TRBD1 (5 bases). Trimming stripped 3 bases from V and 6 bases from J, with 17 bases between. The CDR3 consists of 14 residues. Germline V gene sequence: CDR1 DFQATT, CDR2 SNEGSKA (reference sequence). In nucleotides, the CDR3 is TGCAGTGCTAGTAGGAGAGGGGCCATCGATGGCTACACCTTC. This sequence encodes CSASRRGAIDGYTF.

This clonotype was recorded many times. The rearrangement uses TRBV6-5 and TRBJ1-2; 8 bases are shared with TRBD1. V lost 5 bases to trimming and J lost 8 bases; unmatched junction nucleotides: 10. The germline gives CDR1 MNHEY, CDR2 SVGAGI. This CDR3 comprises 14 residues. The CDR3 region has the DNA TGTGCCAGCAGTCCCGGACAGGGCGGAAAAGGCTACACCTTC. It codes for CASSPGQGGKGYTF.

Many counts were recorded for this clonotype. The rearrangement uses TRBV24-1 and TRBJ1-2; D unresolved. Germline V gene data show CDR1 as KGHDR and CDR2 as SFDVKD. This CDR3 region has 14 residues. Trimming pared 1 base from V and 8 bases from J, leaving 13 bases between. The CDR3 here is CATSDFPGREGYTF. The CDR3 region has the DNA TGTGCCACCAGTGATTTCCCTGGGAGGGAAGGCTACACCTTC.

This clonotype has a handful of counts. The V and J genes are TRBV3-2 and TRBJ2-7; the listed D gene, TRBD1, was not tested against the DNA. TRBV3-2 is noted as a pseudogene. The CDR3 spans 14 residues. The CDR3 nucleotides are TGTGCCAGCAGCGCGCGACAAAAGACAGGGCAGCAGTACGTC. Translated, it gives CASSARQKTGQQYV.

This rearrangement joins TRBV7-9 to TRBJ2-5; tentatively, D is TRBD1 or TRBD2 (5 bases each). CDR3 length: 13 amino acids. Deletions cut 5 bases from V and 4 bases from J, with 11 bases between. Germline-derived CDR1 and CDR2 are SEHNR and FQNEAQ (reference sequence). The CDR3 DNA follows: TGTGCCAGCAGCGGGGGACGTCCAGAGACCCAGTACTTC. Translation gives CASSGGRPETQYF.

This clonotype appeared a few times. The genes are TRBV6-5 and TRBJ1-5, with D unclear. Per the germline V gene, CDR1 is MNHEY and CDR2 is SVGAGI. The CDR3 runs 15 residues. V was trimmed by 10 bases and J by 4 bases, leaving 20 bases between them. This CDR3 reads CATSRRDDSNQPQHF. CDR3 sequence (DNA): TGTGCCACCTCTCGACGGGATGACTCAAATCAGCCCCAGCATTTT.

The rearrangement uses TRBV5-6 and TRBJ2-1; D is possibly TRBD2 (5 bases). V lost 5 bases and J 2 bases, leaving 14 bases between the germline ends. The CDR3 runs to 15 residues. Germline CDR1 SGHDT, CDR2 YYEEEE. This CDR3 reads CASRNPGNTYNEQFF. The CDR3 bases are TGTGCCAGCAGGAATCCCGGGAACACCTACAATGAGCAGTTCTTC.

The table lists this clonotype with a few counts. The J gene is TRBJ2-7, the V gene TRBV7-2; TRBD2 matches at 10 bases. Germline V CDR1 and CDR2: SGHTA, FQGNSA. The CDR3 loop spans 17 amino acids. The V and J ends lost 0 bases and 2 bases, in that order; junction bases with no gene match: 7. In DNA, the CDR3 is TGTGCCAGCAGCTTAGCCGTAAGGACTAGCGGTCCCTACGAGCAGTACTTC. Protein: CASSLAVRTSGPYEQYF.

This clonotype was seen a few times. This chain links TRBV11-2 with TRBJ2-4; the D gene is possibly TRBD1 (6 bases). Germline loops: CDR1 SGHAT, CDR2 FQNNGV. V lost 1 base to trimming and J lost 0 bases, with 13 bases between them. The CDR3 has 17 amino acids. The CDR3 is CASSLGWQGLAKNIQYF. The CDR3 DNA is TGTGCCAGCAGCTTAGGTTGGCAGGGGCTAGCCAAAAACATTCAGTACTTC.

V is TRBV7-6 and J is TRBJ1-2; D is unclear. V was pared by 5 bases and J by 7 bases, with 14 bases between. The CDR3 totals 13 residues. Germline V gene sequence: CDR1 SGHVS, CDR2 FNYEAQ. The CDR3 here is CASSDTPSGGYTF. CDR3 sequence (DNA): TGTGCCAGCAGCGACACGCCGAGCGGTGGCTACACCTTC.

This clonotype was seen more than once but under ten times. The chain uses TRBV5-1 and TRBJ2-1, with TRBD2 matching over 8 bases. V trimming: 4 bases; J trimming: 5 bases; junction bases outside the gene matches: 11. CDR3 size: 16 residues. The germline V gene has CDR1 SGHRS and CDR2 YFSETQ. The CDR3 DNA is TGCGCCAGCAGCCCCCCTTCTGCGGGGGGACACAATGAGCAGTTCTTC. Its translation: CASSPPSAGGHNEQFF.

The V call is TRBV9, the J call TRBJ1-1; D is uncertain. The CDR3 contains 16 residues. The germline CDR1 and CDR2 sequences are SGDLS and YYNGEE. Between the trimmed V and J ends, which lost 2 bases and 0 bases, there was a span of 14 bases. The CDR3 spells CASSVRQDSMNTEAFF. CDR3 DNA sequence: TGTGCCAGCAGCGTCCGGCAGGATTCCATGAACACTGAAGCTTTCTTT.

This chain connects TRBV6-6 to TRBJ1-1; the D is unclear. Germline V gives CDR1 MNHNY, CDR2 SVGAGI (reference sequence). The CDR3 is 13 amino acids. Trimming took off 4 bases at V and 3 bases at J, with 9 bases between the two ends. The CDR3 region is CASSSVRDTEAFF. CDR3 bases: TGTGCCAGCAGTTCTGTCAGAGACACTGAAGCTTTCTTT.

V usage is TRBV27 and J usage is TRBJ1-6; a weak D match, TRBD1 (6 bases). The germline V and J ends were trimmed by 7 bases and 14 bases, with 21 bases remaining between them. The germline gives CDR1 MNHEY, CDR2 SMNVEV (reference sequence). The CDR3 consists of 14 residues. Here the CDR3 reads CASKLQRGVGTLHF. In nucleotides, the CDR3 is TGTGCCAGCAAACTTCAGAGGGGGGTTGGAACCCTCCACTTT.

The chain joins TRBV7-9 to TRBJ1-4; weak D call: TRBD1 (6 bases). The CDR3 sequence is 16 residues long. V was shortened by 5 bases and J by 0 bases, with 13 bases between the two germline ends. Germline CDR1 SEHNR, CDR2 FQNEAQ (reference sequence). The CDR3 spells CASSPRTDATNEKLFF. For the CDR3, the DNA is TGTGCCAGCAGCCCGAGGACAGATGCAACTAATGAAAAACTGTTTTTT.

The chain couples TRBV12-3 or TRBV12-4 to TRBJ1-1, with TRBD1 matching over 10 bases. V gave up 7 bases and J gave up 4 bases; unmatched junction bases: 6. The length of the CDR3 is 14 residues. The chain's CDR3 is CASTPGQGFTEAFF. CDR3 nucleotide sequence: TGTGCCAGCACACCGGGACAGGGGTTCACTGAAGCTTTCTTT.

This clonotype was seen a few times. The CDR3 loop reads CASSQSGTYEQYF. DNA for the CDR3: TGCGCCAGCAGCCAGTCCGGGACCTACGAGCAGTACTTC. V is TRBV4-1 and J is TRBJ2-7, with D possibly matching TRBD2 (5 bases). The germline V gene encodes CDR1 MGHRA and CDR2 YSYEKL. V shed 3 bases and J shed 2 bases, with 8 bases lying between them. CDR3 length equals 13 residues.

This chain's CDR3 is CASSETVQPQHF. As DNA, the CDR3 is TGTGCCAGCAGTGAAACTGTTCAGCCCCAGCATTTT. The chain uses TRBV6-1 and TRBJ1-5; D is uncertain. Germline-derived CDR1 and CDR2 are MNHNS and SASEGT. The CDR3 totals 12 residues. Trimming left V 2 bases short and J 6 bases short, with 5 bases between.

In this sample, this clonotype turned up a few times. The rearrangement links TRBV7-9 to TRBJ2-7; weak D call: TRBD1 (7 bases). The CDR3 has 14 amino acids. V was cut by 1 base and J by 4 bases, with 11 bases left in between. CDR1 is SEHNR, CDR2 FQNEAQ, per germline (reference sequence). CDR3 region: CASSLEQGRYEQYF. The DNA of the CDR3 is TGTGCCAGCAGCTTAGAACAGGGGAGGTACGAGCAGTACTTC.

This clonotype was detected ten times or more. This chain uses TRBV5-6 with TRBJ1-5, with D unclear. CDR1 and CDR2 from the germline V gene are SGHDT and YYEEEE. Trimming pared 0 bases from V and 7 bases from J, leaving 8 bases between. The CDR3 consists of 13 residues. In nucleotides, the CDR3 is TGTGCCAGCAGCTTGGCGGCAGCCCAGCCCCAGCATTTT. Amino acid sequence: CASSLAAAQPQHF.

This chain joins TRBV28 and TRBJ1-2; perhaps TRBD1 as D (5 bases). CDR1 is MDHEN, CDR2 SYDVKM, per germline. The length of the CDR3 is 15 residues. Trimming took off 1 base at V and 6 bases at J, with 15 bases between the two ends. CDR3 sequence (DNA): TGTGCCAGCAGTTTATCCCGACAGTTTTCCCATGGCTACACCTTC. It specifies CASSLSRQFSHGYTF.

The sample holds a few counts of this clonotype. The chain links TRBV10-3 to TRBJ2-7; 9 bases fit TRBD1. V lost 9 bases and J lost 1; bases outside the gene matches: 4. The germline V gene encodes CDR1 ENHRY and CDR2 SYGVKD. There are 13 residues in the CDR3. Here the CDR3 reads CAIQGTGSYEQYV. The DNA for the CDR3 is TGTGCCATTCAGGGGACAGGGTCCTACGAGCAGTACGTC.

The CDR3 loop is CASSLRDPRELFF. In nucleotides, the CDR3 is TGCGCCAGCAGCTTGAGGGACCCCCGGGAGCTGTTTTTT. V is TRBV5-1 and J is TRBJ2-2; D might be TRBD1 or TRBD2, each matching 5 bases. V was cut by 1 base and J by 9 bases, with 10 bases left in between. CDR1 and CDR2 from the germline V gene are SGHRS and YFSETQ. This CDR3 contains 13 residues.

This clonotype was observed a few times. The gene calls are TRBV20-1 and TRBJ2-1; 12 nucleotides match TRBD2. Germline-derived CDR1 and CDR2 are DFQATT and SNEGSKA (reference sequence). The CDR3 sequence is 19 residues long. Trimming at V came to 0 bases and at J to 4 bases, leaving 13 bases not matched to a gene. In nucleotides, the CDR3 is TGCAGTGCTAGAGATGAGACTAGCGGGGGCCGAATCCTATACAATGAGCAGTTCTTC. Translation gives CSARDETSGGRILYNEQFF.